This T cell receptor (beta chain) derives from a study of OX40 agonist ivuxolimab in advanced cancers. Study as a whole: Among those treated, three patients had partial responses, one with hepatocellular carcinoma and two with cutaneous melanoma. Study-wide points: What antigens the expanded peripheral T cells recognized was never established.

Some clones are missing from TCRdb's copy, which holds only in-frame ones; the method was immunoSEQ multiplex PCR. In the table there are some 30,000 clones, 81% of which are singletons. V lost 3 bases, J lost 5 bases, and 2 bases lay in between. The CDR3 consists of 11 residues. Germline assignment: CDR1 MDHEN and CDR2 SYDVKM. This clone qualifies as medium-sized. What it binds is unknown. The same CDR3 is also encoded by other DNA sequences in this sample. The sequence came from an adult with an advanced solid tumor such as melanoma, head and neck, liver or kidney cancer. The sequencing here drew on CD4+ or CD8+ T cells sorted from blood, taken in a trial of the OX40 agonist ivuxolimab. This chain uses TRBV28 with TRBJ1-5; D remains ambiguous. CDR3 sequence reads: CASSFDQPQHF. The CDR3 DNA is TGTGCCAGCAGTTTCGATCAGCCCCAGCATTTT. The variable domain in full, with the rest retrieved from reference TRBV28 and TRBJ1-5, is DVKVTQSSRYLVKRTGEKVFLECVQDMDHENMFWYRQDPGLGLRLIYFSYDVKMKEKGDIPEGYSVSREKKERFSLILESASTNQTSMYLCASSFDQPQHFGDGTRLSIL.